These 28 T cell receptor beta chains were all obtained from the same sample, sequenced in a study of blood T cell repertoires in COVID-19. Measured with immunoSEQ multiplex PCR; TCRdb has only the in-frame clones, and not every one. Of approximately 270,000 clones detected, 70% to 85% appear once; the ten largest clones hold about 10%. Source material: peripheral blood. These receptor sequences come from an elderly man with acute or convalescent COVID-19.

V and J are TRBV20-1 and TRBJ2-1, with 12 bases matching TRBD2. The germline V gene encodes CDR1 DFQATT and CDR2 SNEGSKA (reference sequence). The CDR3 runs 16 residues. The V and J ends lost 3 bases and 7 bases, in that order; junction bases with no gene match: 10. CDR3 sequence reads: CSASRLAGGRRNEQFF. The CDR3 DNA follows: TGCAGTGCTAGTCGTCTAGCGGGAGGGCGCAGGAATGAGCAGTTCTTC.

This clone has more than one count but fewer than ten. The chain combines TRBV19 with TRBJ2-7, with D perhaps TRBD2 (6 bases). The germline V gene encodes CDR1 LNHDA and CDR2 SQIVND (reference sequence). V was clipped by 3 bases and J by 3 bases, with 9 bases between them. The CDR3 is 13 residues long. CDR3 DNA sequence: TGTGCCAGTAGTATCGGGGGAATCTACGAGCAGTACTTC. Translation gives CASSIGGIYEQYF.

The chain uses TRBV29-1 and TRBJ1-1; a possible D gene is TRBD1 (6 bases). Germline V gene data show CDR1 as SQVTM and CDR2 as ANQGSEA. V lost 4 bases and J lost 10, with 13 bases in between. The CDR3 extends over 11 amino acids. The CDR3 spells CSVGGDRSAFF. The CDR3 nucleotides read TGCAGCGTTGGGGGAGACAGGTCAGCTTTCTTT.

The chain has TRBV30 and TRBJ2-7; possible D gene TRBD1, 5 bases. Germline CDR1 GTSNPN, CDR2 SVGIG (reference sequence). The CDR3 has 17 amino acids. V was clipped by 7 bases and J by 2 bases, with 27 bases between them. CDR3 nucleotides: TGTGCCTCCGCTACAGGATCCTACTCCTTCGAGCCCTACGAGCAGTACTTC. Its protein is CASATGSYSFEPYEQYF.

V usage is TRBV5-8 and J usage is TRBJ1-3; D possibly corresponds to TRBD1 (5 bases). Germline CDR1 SGHTS, CDR2 YDEGEE. Deletions cut 0 bases from V and 2 bases from J, with 15 bases between. The CDR3 loop spans 17 amino acids. CDR3 in amino acids: CASSLAGLQGAGNTIYF. DNA of the CDR3: TGTGCCAGCAGCTTGGCCGGTTTGCAGGGCGCTGGAAACACCATATATTTT. Supplemented by reference TRBV5-8 and TRBJ1-3, the full variable domain reads EAGVTQSPTHLIKTRGQQATLRCSPISGHTSVYWYQQALGLGLQFLLWYDEGEERNRGNFPPRFSGRQFPNYSSELNVNALELEDSALYLCASSLAGLQGAGNTIYFGEGSWLTVV.

The J gene is TRBJ2-7, the V gene TRBV7-2; D perhaps matches TRBD1 (6 bases). With 5 bases removed from V and 0 bases from J, the gap between germline ends came to 17 bases. This CDR3 spans 16 amino acids. Germline CDR1 reads SGHTA; CDR2 reads FQGNSA. The CDR3 DNA sequence: TGTGCCAGCAGCGAACAAGGACAGCTTACCTCCTACGAGCAGTACTTC. Translation: CASSEQGQLTSYEQYF.

V usage is TRBV18 and J usage is TRBJ1-1, with D maybe TRBD1 (5 bases). Germline assignment: CDR1 KGHSH and CDR2 LQKENI. This CDR3 has 16 residues. V was pared by 2 bases and J by 3 bases, with 16 bases between. CDR3 nucleotides: TGTGCCAGCTCACCATATAGGGCAGGGAGGTACACTGAAGCTTTCTTT. Translating it yields CASSPYRAGRYTEAFF.

The rearrangement joins TRBV5-1 to TRBJ1-2, with D possibly matching TRBD1 (6 bases). Looked up from germline, CDR1 is SGHRS and CDR2 is YFSETQ. Trimming removed 4 bases from V and 4 bases from J, with 11 bases in between. The CDR3 runs 13 residues. Here the CDR3 reads CASSHDRTYGYTF. In DNA, the CDR3 is TGCGCCAGCAGCCACGACAGGACCTATGGCTACACCTTC.

V and J are TRBV6-6 and TRBJ1-4; no clear D. This CDR3 has 14 residues. Germline V lookup: CDR1 MNHNY, CDR2 SVGAGI (reference sequence). V shed 8 bases and J shed 4 bases, with 14 bases lying between them. CDR3 sequence: CASARRVNNEKLFF. CDR3 DNA sequence: TGTGCCAGCGCCCGCCGGGTTAATAATGAAAAACTGTTTTTT.

The gene calls are TRBV5-1 and TRBJ2-7, with TRBD1 matching 7 bases. Germline-derived CDR1 and CDR2 are SGHRS and YFSETQ. CDR3 length equals 15 residues. V trimming: 0 bases; J trimming: 2 bases; junction bases outside the gene matches: 5. CDR3 protein: CASSLAGQETYEQYF. DNA of the CDR3: TGCGCCAGCAGCTTGGCCGGACAGGAAACCTACGAGCAGTACTTC.

The rearrangement links TRBV6-2 or TRBV6-3 to TRBJ2-3; tentatively, D is TRBD2 (7 bases). Trimming removed 4 bases at V and 4 bases at J, with 12 bases between. The germline CDR1 and CDR2 sequences are MNHEY and SVGEGT. There are 14 residues in the CDR3. CDR3 sequence reads: CASSFTGGSDTQYF. DNA for the CDR3: TGTGCCAGCAGTTTCACGGGGGGCTCAGATACGCAGTATTTT.

V is TRBV19 and J is TRBJ1-5; D unclear. The CDR3 runs to 16 residues. Between the trimmed V and J ends, which lost 7 bases and 0 bases, there was a span of 16 bases. From germline, CDR1 is LNHDA and CDR2 SQIVND (reference sequence). DNA of the CDR3: TGTGCCAGTAACCCGCGCGGAGGGAATAGCAATCAGCCCCAGCATTTT. Its protein product is CASNPRGGNSNQPQHF.

The chain employs TRBV7-8 and TRBJ2-7, with TRBD1 matching over 7 bases. CDR3 length equals 16 residues. After removal of 1 base from V and 2 bases from J, the junction contained 8 bases not matched to a gene. From germline, CDR1 is SGHVS and CDR2 FQNEAQ. This CDR3 reads CASSLEGALSAYEQYF. For the CDR3, the DNA is TGTGCCAGCAGCTTAGAGGGGGCACTCTCCGCCTACGAGCAGTACTTC.

The chain has TRBV9 and TRBJ2-3; TRBD2 matches at 10 bases. The length of the CDR3 is 15 residues. The J segment lost 1 base and the V segment lost 3 bases, leaving 2 bases of the junction unmatched. Germline V gene lookup returns CDR1 SGDLS and CDR2 YYNGEE. Written as DNA, the CDR3 is TGTGCCAGCAGCGCCGGACTAGCGGGCACAGATACGCAGTATTTT. This translates into CASSAGLAGTDTQYF.

This sequence joins TRBV4-1 and TRBJ1-3; D gene unclear. The CDR3 length is 16 residues. Germline V CDR1 and CDR2: MGHRA, YSYEKL. V was trimmed by 0 bases and J by 0 bases, leaving 9 bases between them. As DNA, the CDR3 is TGCGCCAGCAGCCAAGAAATAGCGTTCTCTGGAAACACCATATATTTT. Its translation is CASSQEIAFSGNTIYF.

The V and J genes are TRBV19 and TRBJ1-1; D is perhaps TRBD1 (5 bases). The V gene lost 3 bases and the J gene lost 6 bases, with 17 bases spanning the gap. Germline CDR1 is LNHDA and CDR2 is SQIVND (reference sequence). The CDR3 spans 15 residues. Here the CDR3 reads CASSIPDSGGPEAFF. The CDR3 region has the DNA TGTGCCAGTAGTATCCCCGACAGTGGAGGGCCTGAAGCTTTCTTT.

This clone was observed a handful of times. V gene TRBV29-1 combines with J gene TRBJ1-2, with D possibly matching TRBD1 (6 bases). The length of the CDR3 is 11 residues. V was trimmed by 4 bases and J by 4 bases, leaving 7 bases between them. CDR1 is SQVTM and CDR2 is ANQGSEA in the germline V gene. The CDR3 region has the DNA TGCAGCGTTGGGGACATCTATGGCTACACCTTC. The encoded protein is CSVGDIYGYTF.

J is TRBJ2-5 and V is TRBV5-4, with 12 positions matching TRBD1. CDR3 length: 15 amino acids. The J segment lost 5 bases and the V segment lost 4 bases, leaving 6 bases of the junction unmatched. Looked up from germline, CDR1 is SGHNT and CDR2 is YYREEE (reference sequence). CDR3 residues: CASSEGQGAWETQYF. Written as DNA, the CDR3 is TGTGCCAGCAGCGAGGGACAGGGGGCCTGGGAGACCCAGTACTTC.

V and J are TRBV2 and TRBJ2-7; D ambiguous. V was pared by 2 bases and J by 2 bases, with 10 bases between. The CDR3 has 14 residues. Germline values: CDR1 SNHLY, CDR2 FYNNEI. The CDR3 nucleotides read TGTGCCAGCAGTGAAACCTCCGCGACCTACGAGCAGTACTTC. It encodes CASSETSATYEQYF. Full variable domain (missing parts from reference TRBV2 and TRBJ2-7): EPEVTQTPSHQVTQMGQEVILRCVPISNHLYFYWYRQILGQKVEFLVSFYNNEISEKSEIFDDQFSVERPDGSNFTLKIRSTKLEDSAMYFCASSETSATYEQYFGPGTRLTVT.

V gene TRBV5-1 combines with J gene TRBJ2-1; 8 nucleotides align to TRBD2. V gave up 0 bases and J gave up 6 bases; unmatched junction bases: 14. CDR1 SGHRS and CDR2 YFSETQ come from the germline V gene. This CDR3 comprises 18 residues. The CDR3 region is CASSLAWASGPGLNEQFF. CDR3 in DNA: TGCGCCAGCAGCTTGGCCTGGGCTAGCGGGCCTGGCCTCAATGAGCAGTTCTTC.

This clone is a singleton in its sample. This sequence joins TRBV6-5 and TRBJ1-4; D call uncertain. Per germline, CDR1 MNHEY and CDR2 SVGAGI. This CDR3 spans 13 amino acids. The V end was cut by 6 bases, the J end by 5 bases, with 10 bases between. CDR3 amino acids: CASRRDPNEKLFF. For the CDR3, the DNA is TGTGCCAGCAGACGGGATCCCAATGAAAAACTGTTTTTT.

This clone was picked up a small number of times. The gene calls are TRBV9 and TRBJ1-2; TRBD1 is a possible D gene (6 bases). This CDR3 has 14 amino acids. The V end was cut by 4 bases, the J end by 0 bases, with 10 bases between. Germline CDR1 is SGDLS and CDR2 is YYNGEE. The CDR3 is CASSPEGANYGYTF. CDR3 coding DNA: TGTGCCAGCAGCCCAGAGGGGGCTAACTATGGCTACACCTTC.

V is TRBV23-1 and J is TRBJ2-7; perhaps TRBD2 as D (6 bases). TRBV23-1 is placed among ORFs of uncertain function. Trimming took 0 bases from V and 0 from J, leaving 12 bases between them. CDR3 length: 16 amino acids. In DNA form, the CDR3 reads TGCGCCAGCAGTCAATCAGGAGGGCGCAACTCCTACGAGCAGTACTTC. Amino acid sequence: CASSQSGGRNSYEQYF.

CDR3 loop: CASSYSAIAGNEQFF. CDR3 sequence (DNA): TGTGCCAGCAGTTACTCGGCGATAGCGGGTAATGAGCAGTTCTTC. The gene calls are TRBV6-5 and TRBJ2-1; TRBD2 matches at 7 bases. The V segment lost 0 bases and the J segment 7 bases; nucleotides outside the gene matches: 6. This CDR3 spans 15 amino acids. CDR1 is MNHEY, CDR2 SVGAGI, per germline.

A note on this clone: Given the absence of the conserved phenylalanine or tryptophan at the CDR3 end, a read error is likely. The DNA is left out, because the CDR3 cannot be placed on it with certainty; the CDR3 is given as TCRdb lists it. The chain couples TRBV7-9 to TRBJ1-1; the table's D call, TRBD1, has no DNA check behind it. The germline gives CDR1 SEHNR, CDR2 FQNEAQ (reference sequence). The CDR3 is 11 residues long, ends included. CDR3 amino acids: CASSKGQAYFI.

The chain has TRBV7-8 and TRBJ2-6; 8 bases fit TRBD2. The CDR3 loop spans 16 amino acids. V lost 10 bases and J lost 0; bases outside the gene matches: 8. The germline V gene has CDR1 SGHVS and CDR2 FQNEAQ. In nucleotides, the CDR3 is TGTGCCACTCAGCGGGGGACCGGCTCTGGGGCCAACGTCCTGACTTTC. As protein: CATQRGTGSGANVLTF.

The chain joins TRBV2 to TRBJ1-1, with TRBD1 matching over 9 bases. Germline V gene lookup returns CDR1 SNHLY and CDR2 FYNNEI. Trimming cost V 6 bases and J 5 bases; bases outside gene matches: 4. The CDR3 contains 13 residues. The CDR3 region is CASRDRGYTEAFF. In DNA form, the CDR3 reads TGTGCCAGCAGGGACAGGGGATATACTGAAGCTTTCTTT.

This clone appeared a few times. The chain combines TRBV27 with TRBJ1-6, with TRBD1 as a possible D gene (5 bases). The CDR3 sequence is 17 residues long. The ends were cut back, 7 bases at V and 1 base at J, with 17 bases in the middle. Germline assignment: CDR1 MNHEY and CDR2 SMNVEV (reference sequence). The CDR3 spells CASTPGGGGSYNSPLHF. CDR3 DNA sequence: TGTGCCAGCACCCCCGGGGGGGGAGGATCCTATAATTCACCCCTCCACTTT.